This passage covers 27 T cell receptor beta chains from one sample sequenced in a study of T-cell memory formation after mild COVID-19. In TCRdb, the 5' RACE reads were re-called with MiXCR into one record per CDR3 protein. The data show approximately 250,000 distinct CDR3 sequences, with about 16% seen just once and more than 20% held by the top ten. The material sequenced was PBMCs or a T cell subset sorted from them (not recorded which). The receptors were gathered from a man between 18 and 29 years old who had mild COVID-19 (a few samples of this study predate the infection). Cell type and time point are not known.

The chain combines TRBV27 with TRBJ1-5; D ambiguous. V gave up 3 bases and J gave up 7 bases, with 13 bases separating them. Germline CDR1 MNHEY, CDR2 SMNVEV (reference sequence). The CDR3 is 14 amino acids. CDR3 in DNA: TGTGCCAGCAGTTTGAGAGGGATAAAACAGCCCCAGCATTTT. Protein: CASSLRGIKQPQHF.

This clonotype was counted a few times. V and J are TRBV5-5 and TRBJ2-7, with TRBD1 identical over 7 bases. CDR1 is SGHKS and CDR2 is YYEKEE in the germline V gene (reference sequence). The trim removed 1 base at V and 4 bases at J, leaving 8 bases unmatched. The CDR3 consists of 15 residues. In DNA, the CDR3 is TGTGCCAGCAGCTTGTCGACCGACAGGGCTTACGAGCAGTACTTC. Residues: CASSLSTDRAYEQYF.

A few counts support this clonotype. CDR3 sequence reads: CASSSGGRTQYF. The CDR3 DNA is TGTGCCAGCAGCTCGGGGGGGCGGACGCAGTATTTT. The J gene is TRBJ2-3, the V gene TRBV25-1; 8 nucleotides match TRBD2. Trimming at V came to 6 bases and at J to 9 bases, leaving 5 bases not matched to a gene. The CDR3 spans 12 residues. CDR1 is MGHDK, CDR2 SYGVNS, per germline.

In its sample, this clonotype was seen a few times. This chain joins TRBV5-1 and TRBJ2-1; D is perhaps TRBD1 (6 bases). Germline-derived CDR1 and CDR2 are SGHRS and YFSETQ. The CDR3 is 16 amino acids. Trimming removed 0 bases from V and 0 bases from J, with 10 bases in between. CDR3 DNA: TGCGCCAGCAGCTTGGGCAGGGGAAGCTCCTACAATGAGCAGTTCTTC. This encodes CASSLGRGSSYNEQFF.

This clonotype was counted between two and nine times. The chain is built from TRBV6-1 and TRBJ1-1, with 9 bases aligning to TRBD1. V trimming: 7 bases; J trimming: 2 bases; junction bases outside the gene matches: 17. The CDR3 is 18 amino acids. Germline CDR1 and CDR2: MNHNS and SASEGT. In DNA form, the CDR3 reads TGTGCCAGCACCCACTACTCTAGTGGGACAGGGTTTAACACTGAAGCTTTCTTT. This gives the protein CASTHYSSGTGFNTEAFF.

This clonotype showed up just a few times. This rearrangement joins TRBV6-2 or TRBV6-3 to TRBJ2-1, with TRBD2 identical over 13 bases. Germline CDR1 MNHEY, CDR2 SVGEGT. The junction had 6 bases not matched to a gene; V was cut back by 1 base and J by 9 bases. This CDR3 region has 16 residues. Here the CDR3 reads CASSYFGLAGAGEQFF. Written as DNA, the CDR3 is TGTGCCAGCAGTTACTTCGGACTAGCGGGGGCGGGTGAGCAGTTCTTC.

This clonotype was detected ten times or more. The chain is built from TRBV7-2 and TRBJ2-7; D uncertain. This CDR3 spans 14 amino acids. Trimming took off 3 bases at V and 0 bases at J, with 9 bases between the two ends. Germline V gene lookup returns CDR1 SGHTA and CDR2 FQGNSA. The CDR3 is CASSFRISSYEQYF. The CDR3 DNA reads TGTGCCAGCAGCTTCCGGATCAGCTCCTACGAGCAGTACTTC.

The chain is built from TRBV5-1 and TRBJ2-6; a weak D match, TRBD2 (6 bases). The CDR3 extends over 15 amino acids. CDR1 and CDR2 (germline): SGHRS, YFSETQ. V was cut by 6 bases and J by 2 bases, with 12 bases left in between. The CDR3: CASNQGGPGANVLTF. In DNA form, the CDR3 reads TGCGCCAGCAATCAAGGAGGGCCTGGGGCCAACGTCCTGACTTTC.

CDR3 coding DNA: TGTGCCAGCAGGGGGGCCGGGAGGGGGTCCTACGAGCAGTACTTC. It yields the protein CASRGAGRGSYEQYF. V usage is TRBV12-3 or TRBV12-4 and J usage is TRBJ2-7, with 8 nucleotides matching TRBD2. The CDR3 runs 15 residues. J gave up 1 base and V 6 bases, and 8 bases lay outside the gene matches.

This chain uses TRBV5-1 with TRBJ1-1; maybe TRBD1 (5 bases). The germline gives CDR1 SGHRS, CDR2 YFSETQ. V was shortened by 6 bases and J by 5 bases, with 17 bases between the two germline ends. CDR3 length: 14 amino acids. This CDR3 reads CASTRWDKGTEAFF. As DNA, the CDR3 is TGCGCCAGCACTCGATGGGATAAGGGGACTGAAGCTTTCTTT.

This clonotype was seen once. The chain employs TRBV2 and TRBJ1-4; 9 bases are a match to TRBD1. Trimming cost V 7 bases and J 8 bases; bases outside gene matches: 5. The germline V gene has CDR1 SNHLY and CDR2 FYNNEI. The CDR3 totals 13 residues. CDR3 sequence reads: CASTGTGKEKLFF. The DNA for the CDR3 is TGTGCCAGCACCGGGACAGGGAAGGAAAAACTGTTTTTT.

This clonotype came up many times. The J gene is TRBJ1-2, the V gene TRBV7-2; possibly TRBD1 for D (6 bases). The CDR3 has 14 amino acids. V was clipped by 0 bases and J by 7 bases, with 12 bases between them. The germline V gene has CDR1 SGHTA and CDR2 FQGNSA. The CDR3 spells CASSLAPGAVGYTF. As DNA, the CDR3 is TGTGCCAGCAGCTTAGCGCCAGGGGCCGTTGGCTACACCTTC. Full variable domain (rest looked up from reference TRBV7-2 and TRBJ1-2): GAGVSQSPSNKVTEKGKDVELRCDPISGHTALYWYRQSLGQGLEFLIYFQGNSAPDKSGLPSDRFSAERTGGSVSTLTIQRTQQEDSAVYLCASSLAPGAVGYTFGSGTRLTVV.

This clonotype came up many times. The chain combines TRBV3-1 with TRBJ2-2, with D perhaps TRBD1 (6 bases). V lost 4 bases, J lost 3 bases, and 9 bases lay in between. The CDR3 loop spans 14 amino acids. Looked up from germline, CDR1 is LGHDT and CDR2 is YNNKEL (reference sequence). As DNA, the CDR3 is TGTGCCAGCAGCCCCCCAGGGGACACCGGGGAGCTGTTTTTT. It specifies CASSPPGDTGELFF.

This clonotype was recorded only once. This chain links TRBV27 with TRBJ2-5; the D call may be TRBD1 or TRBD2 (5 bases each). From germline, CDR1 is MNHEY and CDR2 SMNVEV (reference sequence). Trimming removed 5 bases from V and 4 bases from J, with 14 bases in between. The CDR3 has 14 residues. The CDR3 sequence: CASSPGTVLETQYF. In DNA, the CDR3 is TGTGCCAGCAGTCCCGGGACGGTACTAGAGACCCAGTACTTC.

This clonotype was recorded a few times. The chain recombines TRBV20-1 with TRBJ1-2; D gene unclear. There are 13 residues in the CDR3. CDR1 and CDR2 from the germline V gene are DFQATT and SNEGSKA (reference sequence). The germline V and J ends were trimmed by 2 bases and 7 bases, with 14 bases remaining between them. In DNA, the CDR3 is TGCAGTGCTAGACAGGTGGGCTCCTCTGGCTACACCTTC. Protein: CSARQVGSSGYTF.

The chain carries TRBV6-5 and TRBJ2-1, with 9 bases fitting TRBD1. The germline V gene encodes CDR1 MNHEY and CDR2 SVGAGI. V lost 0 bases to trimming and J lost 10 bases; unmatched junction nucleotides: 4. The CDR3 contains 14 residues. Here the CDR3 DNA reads TGTGCCAGCAGTTACTCCGGGACAGGGCAGGAGCAGTTCTTC. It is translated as CASSYSGTGQEQFF.

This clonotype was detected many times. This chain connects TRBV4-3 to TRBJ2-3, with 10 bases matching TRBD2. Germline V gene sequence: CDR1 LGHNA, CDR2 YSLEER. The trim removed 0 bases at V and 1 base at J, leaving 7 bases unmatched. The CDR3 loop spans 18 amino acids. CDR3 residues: CASSQEAAGGLGTDTQYF. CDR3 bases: TGCGCCAGCAGCCAAGAGGCAGCGGGGGGGCTGGGCACAGATACGCAGTATTTT.

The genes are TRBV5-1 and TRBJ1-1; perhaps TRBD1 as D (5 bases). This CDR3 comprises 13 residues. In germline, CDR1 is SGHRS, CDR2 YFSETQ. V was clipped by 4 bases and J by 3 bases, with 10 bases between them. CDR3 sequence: CASSQQAYTEAFF. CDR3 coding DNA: TGCGCCAGCAGCCAACAGGCATACACTGAAGCTTTCTTT.

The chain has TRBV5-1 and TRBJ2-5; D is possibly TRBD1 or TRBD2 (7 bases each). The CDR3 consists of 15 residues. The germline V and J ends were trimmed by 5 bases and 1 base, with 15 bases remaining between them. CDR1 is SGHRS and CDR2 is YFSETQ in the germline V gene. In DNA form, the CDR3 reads TGCGCCAGCAGTGAGCAGGGGGGGTTCCAAGAGACCCAGTACTTC. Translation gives CASSEQGGFQETQYF.

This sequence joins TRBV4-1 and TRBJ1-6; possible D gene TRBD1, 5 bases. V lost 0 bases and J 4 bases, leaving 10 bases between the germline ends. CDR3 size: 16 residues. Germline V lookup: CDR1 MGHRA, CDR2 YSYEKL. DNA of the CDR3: TGCGCCAGCAGCCAAGATCTTACAGGTTATAATTCACCCCTCCACTTT. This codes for CASSQDLTGYNSPLHF.

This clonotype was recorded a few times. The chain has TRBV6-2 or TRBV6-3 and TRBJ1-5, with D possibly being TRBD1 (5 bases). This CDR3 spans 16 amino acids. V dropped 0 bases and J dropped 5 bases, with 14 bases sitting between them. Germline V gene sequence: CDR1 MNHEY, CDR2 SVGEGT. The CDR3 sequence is CASSYSSGQGYQPQHF. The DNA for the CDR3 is TGTGCCAGCAGTTACTCGAGTGGGCAGGGCTATCAGCCCCAGCATTTT.

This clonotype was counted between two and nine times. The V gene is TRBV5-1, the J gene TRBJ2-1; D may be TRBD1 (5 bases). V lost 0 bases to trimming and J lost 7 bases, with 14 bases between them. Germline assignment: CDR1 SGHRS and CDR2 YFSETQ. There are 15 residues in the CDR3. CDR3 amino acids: CASSLAGPNGNEQFF. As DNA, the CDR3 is TGCGCCAGCAGCTTGGCAGGGCCCAACGGGAATGAGCAGTTCTTC.

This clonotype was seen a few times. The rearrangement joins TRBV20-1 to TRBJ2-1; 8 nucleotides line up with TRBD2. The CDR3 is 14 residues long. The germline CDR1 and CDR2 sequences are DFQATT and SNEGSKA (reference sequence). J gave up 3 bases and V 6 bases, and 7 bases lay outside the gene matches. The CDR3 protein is CSAPRGGHYNEQFF. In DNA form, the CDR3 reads TGCAGTGCCCCCCGGGGGGGCCACTACAATGAGCAGTTCTTC.

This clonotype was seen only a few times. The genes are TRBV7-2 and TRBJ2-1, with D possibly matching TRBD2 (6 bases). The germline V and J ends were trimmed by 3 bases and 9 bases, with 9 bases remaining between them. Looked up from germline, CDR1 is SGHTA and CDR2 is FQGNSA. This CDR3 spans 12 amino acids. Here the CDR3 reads CASSFRGGEQFF. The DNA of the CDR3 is TGTGCCAGCAGCTTTAGGGGAGGTGAGCAGTTCTTC.

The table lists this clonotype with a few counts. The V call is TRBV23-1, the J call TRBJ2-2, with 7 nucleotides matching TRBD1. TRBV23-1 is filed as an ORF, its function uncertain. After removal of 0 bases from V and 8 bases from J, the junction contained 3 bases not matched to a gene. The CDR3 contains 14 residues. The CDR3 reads CASSQSTGNGELFF. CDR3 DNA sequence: TGCGCCAGCAGTCAATCGACAGGGAATGGGGAGCTGTTTTTT.

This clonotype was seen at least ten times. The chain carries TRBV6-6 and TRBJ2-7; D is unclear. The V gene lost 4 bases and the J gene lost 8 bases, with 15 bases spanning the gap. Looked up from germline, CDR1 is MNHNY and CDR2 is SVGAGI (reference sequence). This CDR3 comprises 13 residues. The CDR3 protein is CASSSGGVPKQYV. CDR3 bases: TGTGCCAGCAGTTCAGGTGGTGTCCCGAAGCAGTACGTC.

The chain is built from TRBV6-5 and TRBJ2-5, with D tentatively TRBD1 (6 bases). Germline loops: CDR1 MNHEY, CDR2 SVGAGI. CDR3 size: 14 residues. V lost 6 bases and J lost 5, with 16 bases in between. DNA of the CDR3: TGTGCCAGCAGGAGTACAGGGATTTACGAGACCCAGTACTTC. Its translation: CASRSTGIYETQYF.